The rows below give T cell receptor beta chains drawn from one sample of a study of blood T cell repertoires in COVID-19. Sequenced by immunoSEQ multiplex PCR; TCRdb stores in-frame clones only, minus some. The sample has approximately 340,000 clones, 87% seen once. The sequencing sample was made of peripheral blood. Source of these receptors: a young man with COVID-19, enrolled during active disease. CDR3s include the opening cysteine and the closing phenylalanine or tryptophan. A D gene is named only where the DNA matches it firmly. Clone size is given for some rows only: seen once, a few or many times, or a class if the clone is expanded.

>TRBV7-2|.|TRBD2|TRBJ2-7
CASSLHPAGGEGEQYF
TGTGCCAGCAGCCTCCACCCAGCGGGGGGTGAGGGCGAGCAGTACTTC
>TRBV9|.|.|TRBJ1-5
CASSAVGGTNQPQHF
TGTGCCAGCAGCGCAGTCGGGGGAACCAATCAGCCCCAGCATTTT
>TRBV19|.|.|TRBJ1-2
CASSSSMTGRNGYTF
TGTGCCAGTAGTTCCAGTATGACAGGAAGAAATGGCTACACCTTC
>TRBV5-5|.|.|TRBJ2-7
CASSLSRSGSSAYEQYF
TGTGCCAGCAGCCTTTCCCGATCAGGGTCTTCGGCCTACGAGCAGTACTTC
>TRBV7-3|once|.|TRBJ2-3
CASGPGMDDTQYF
TGTGCCAGCGGGCCGGGGATGGACGATACGCAGTATTTT
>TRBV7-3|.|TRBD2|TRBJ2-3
CASSPGLVTDTQYF
TGTGCCAGCAGCCCGGGACTAGTGACAGATACGCAGTATTTT
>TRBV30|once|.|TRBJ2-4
CAWSAGPGAQNIQYF
TGTGCCTGGAGTGCGGGACCAGGGGCCCAAAACATTCAGTACTTC
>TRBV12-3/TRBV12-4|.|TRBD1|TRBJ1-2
CASSSGQGWGYTF
TGTGCCAGCAGTTCGGGACAGGGCTGGGGCTACACCTTC
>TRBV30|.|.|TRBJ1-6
CAWSSNRIALSSLTLHF
TGTGCCTGGAGTTCCAATAGGATAGCCCTTTCCTCCCTCACCCTCCACTTT
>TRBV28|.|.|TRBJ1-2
CASSLPVRGGYTF
TGTGCCAGCAGTTTACCCGTTAGGGGCGGCTACACCTTC
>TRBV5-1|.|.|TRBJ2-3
CASSSTPPDTQYF
TGCGCCAGCAGCTCCACACCACCCGATACGCAGTATTTT
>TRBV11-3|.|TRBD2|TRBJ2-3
CASSWASGGEGTDTQYF
TGTGCCAGCAGCTGGGCTAGCGGGGGGGAGGGCACAGATACGCAGTATTTT
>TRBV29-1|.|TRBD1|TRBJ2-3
CSVERDSHTDTQYF
TGCAGCGTTGAACGGGACAGCCACACAGATACGCAGTATTTT
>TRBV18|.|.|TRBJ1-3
CASSQTTGLPGNTIYF
TGTGCCAGCTCACAAACAACAGGGTTGCCTGGAAACACCATATATTTT
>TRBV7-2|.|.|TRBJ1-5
CASSLLPEQPQHF
TGTGCCAGCAGCTTACTCCCTGAGCAGCCCCAGCATTTT
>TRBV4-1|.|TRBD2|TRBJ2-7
CASSLATSGAYEQYF
TGCGCCAGCAGCCTCGCGACTAGCGGTGCTTACGAGCAGTACTTC
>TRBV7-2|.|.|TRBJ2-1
CASSSTRDNEQFF
TGTGCCAGCAGCTCCACTAGGGACAATGAGCAGTTCTTC
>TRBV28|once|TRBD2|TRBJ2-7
CASSYSGRGYSEQYF
TGTGCCAGCAGTTATAGCGGGAGGGGCTACTCCGAGCAGTACTTC
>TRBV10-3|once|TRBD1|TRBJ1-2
CAIKRTVGQADGYTF
TGTGCCATCAAGCGCACGGTAGGACAGGCGGATGGCTACACCTTC
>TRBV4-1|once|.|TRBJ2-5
CASSPWTFQETQYF
TGCGCCAGCAGCCCGTGGACTTTCCAAGAGACCCAGTACTTC
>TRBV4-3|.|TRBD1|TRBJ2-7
CASSYDRGLRYEQYF
TGCGCCAGCAGCTATGACAGGGGGCTGAGGTACGAGCAGTACTTC